A single sample gave rise to the 27 T cell receptor beta chains below, sequenced in a study of control samples from healthy donors and cancer patients. Measured with immunoSEQ multiplex PCR; TCRdb has only the in-frame clones, and not every one. The data show 55,000 to 90,000 clones, approximately 87% seen once. The specimen sequenced was blood. These TCRs come from a man aged 50 or older in good health.

CDR3 nucleotides: TGTGCCAGCAGTTCCGACATATCTGGCTACACCTTC. Translated: CASSSDISGYTF. The gene calls are TRBV28 and TRBJ1-2, with D uncertain. Trimming took off 4 bases at V and 7 bases at J, with 10 bases between the two ends. There are 12 residues in the CDR3. Germline CDR1 reads MDHEN; CDR2 reads SYDVKM.

V usage is TRBV29-1 and J usage is TRBJ2-2, with D tentatively TRBD1 (6 bases). The germline V gene encodes CDR1 SQVTM and CDR2 ANQGSEA. The CDR3 has 15 residues. Trimming removed 7 bases from V and 1 base from J, with 16 bases in between. CDR3: CSAFKSQGNTGELFF. The DNA of the CDR3 is TGCAGCGCCTTTAAATCACAGGGGAACACCGGGGAGCTGTTTTTT.

The CDR3 nucleotides are TGTGCCAGCAGCCCACGAACCGGGAGCTCCTACAATGAGCAGTTCTTC. Translating it yields CASSPRTGSSYNEQFF. This sequence joins TRBV7-2 and TRBJ2-1; a weak D match, TRBD2 (6 bases). The CDR3 contains 16 residues. Per germline, CDR1 SGHTA and CDR2 FQGNSA. V lost 5 bases, J lost 0 bases, and 14 bases lay in between.

The chain uses TRBV30 and TRBJ1-4; D may be TRBD1 (6 bases). The CDR3 runs to 15 residues. CDR1 GTSNPN and CDR2 SVGIG come from the germline V gene (reference sequence). Trimming removed 4 bases at V and 7 bases at J, with 19 bases between. For the CDR3, the DNA is TGTGCCTGGAAGGGGGTGGGGGGGCTGGCTGAAAAACTGTTTTTT. This sequence encodes CAWKGVGGLAEKLFF.

The V and J genes are TRBV29-1 and TRBJ1-3; D is ambiguous. V was cut by 5 bases and J by 4 bases, with 15 bases left in between. The CDR3 has 14 residues. CDR1 and CDR2 from the germline V gene are SQVTM and ANQGSEA. The CDR3 DNA follows: TGCAGCGTTCATAGAGTGGGGTCCGGAAACACCATATATTTT. Amino acids: CSVHRVGSGNTIYF. Supplemented by reference TRBV29-1 and TRBJ1-3, the full variable domain reads SAVISQKPSRDICQRGTSLTIQCQVDSQVTMMFWYRQQPGQSLTLIATANQGSEATYESGFVIDKFPISRPNLTFSTLTVSNMSPEDSSIYLCSVHRVGSGNTIYFGEGSWLTVV.

The V call is TRBV7-9, the J call TRBJ1-4; D remains unclear. Per germline, CDR1 SEHNR and CDR2 FQNEAQ (reference sequence). V lost 5 bases, J lost 6 bases, and 7 bases lay in between. This CDR3 has 12 amino acids. CDR3: CASSQTDEKLFF. The CDR3 nucleotides read TGTGCCAGCAGCCAAACGGATGAAAAACTGTTTTTT.

As DNA, the CDR3 is TGCAGCGTTGAAAAGGGGGGTTCGACCCAGTACTTC. As protein: CSVEKGGSTQYF. The gene calls are TRBV29-1 and TRBJ2-5; D tentatively fits TRBD1 or TRBD2 (6 bases each). Germline CDR1 reads SQVTM; CDR2 reads ANQGSEA. The CDR3 covers 12 residues. V dropped 2 bases and J dropped 7 bases, with 11 bases sitting between them. The full variable domain, rest sourced from reference TRBV29-1 and TRBJ2-5, is SAVISQKPSRDICQRGTSLTIQCQVDSQVTMMFWYRQQPGQSLTLIATANQGSEATYESGFVIDKFPISRPNLTFSTLTVSNMSPEDSSIYLCSVEKGGSTQYFGPGTRLLVL.

This clone appeared once. The chain joins TRBV28 to TRBJ1-1, with D unclear. V lost 2 bases and J lost 5, with 6 bases in between. Germline V gene data show CDR1 as MDHEN and CDR2 as SYDVKM. The CDR3 consists of 12 residues. The CDR3 nucleotides are TGTGCCAGCAGTTTAACCTCGACTGAAGCTTTCTTT. Translated: CASSLTSTEAFF.

This chain joins TRBV12-3 or TRBV12-4 and TRBJ1-3; D is uncertain. Trimming removed 2 bases from V and 5 bases from J, with 4 bases in between. CDR3 length: 12 amino acids. The CDR3 spells CASSLNRNTIYF. DNA of the CDR3: TGTGCCAGCAGTTTAAATAGAAACACCATATATTTT.

This sequence joins TRBV5-6 and TRBJ2-2; 12 bases are a match to TRBD1. This CDR3 region has 17 residues. CDR1 is SGHDT and CDR2 is YYEEEE in the germline V gene. The trim removed 4 bases at V and 4 bases at J, leaving 8 bases unmatched. The CDR3 DNA reads as TGTGCCAGCAGCCCGGGACAGGGGGCGCGAGGCACCGGGGAGCTGTTTTTT. This encodes CASSPGQGARGTGELFF.

This clone has only one observation. The rearrangement uses TRBV19 and TRBJ2-5; 7 bases are a match to TRBD1. From germline, CDR1 is LNHDA and CDR2 SQIVND (reference sequence). The CDR3 consists of 13 residues. Trimming at V came to 3 bases and at J to 5 bases, leaving 3 bases not matched to a gene. CDR3 nucleotides: TGTGCCAGTAGTATTAGCAGGGGGGAGACCCAGTACTTC. It yields the protein CASSISRGETQYF.

The V call is TRBV10-3, the J call TRBJ2-1; D is perhaps TRBD1 (5 bases). CDR1 is ENHRY, CDR2 SYGVKD, per germline. The CDR3 sequence is 14 residues long. Trimming stripped 4 bases from V and 1 base from J, with 8 bases between. CDR3 sequence: CAISVKGSYNEQFF. The CDR3 DNA is TGTGCCATCAGTGTAAAGGGGTCCTACAATGAGCAGTTCTTC.

J is TRBJ2-6 and V is TRBV5-5; D is uncertain. The germline V gene has CDR1 SGHKS and CDR2 YYEKEE (reference sequence). The CDR3 is 15 residues long. V shed 0 bases and J shed 5 bases, with 9 bases lying between them. The CDR3 reads CASSLASQWANVLTF. The CDR3 bases are TGTGCCAGCAGCTTGGCTTCTCAGTGGGCCAACGTCCTGACTTTC.

V is TRBV11-2 and J is TRBJ2-2; D may be TRBD1 (6 bases). The CDR3 is 14 amino acids. Germline CDR1 SGHAT, CDR2 FQNNGV. The V end lost 9 bases, the J end lost 2 bases, and 13 bases lay between the germline ends. The CDR3 reads CARSDRSNTGELFF. The CDR3 bases are TGTGCCAGGAGTGACAGGAGCAACACCGGGGAGCTGTTTTTT.

This rearrangement joins TRBV10-2 to TRBJ1-5, with a weak D call TRBD1 (5 bases). The length of the CDR3 is 14 residues. V gave up 2 bases and J gave up 3 bases, with 8 bases separating them. CDR1 and CDR2 from the germline V gene are WSHSY and SAAADI. The CDR3 protein is CASSEGGDNQPQHF. The CDR3 DNA reads TGCGCCAGCAGTGAGGGGGGTGACAATCAGCCCCAGCATTTT.

The rearrangement joins TRBV5-8 to TRBJ2-6, with D possibly TRBD2 on 7 matching bases. Per germline, CDR1 SGHTS and CDR2 YDEGEE. This CDR3 has 17 amino acids. Between the trimmed V and J ends, which lost 2 bases and 3 bases, there was a span of 15 bases. The CDR3: CASSLLQGGFGANVLTF. The CDR3 DNA sequence: TGTGCCAGCAGCTTATTACAGGGAGGGTTTGGGGCCAACGTCCTGACTTTC.

The chain couples TRBV19 to TRBJ2-4, with TRBD1 matching over 7 bases. Germline CDR1 reads LNHDA; CDR2 reads SQIVND (reference sequence). The CDR3 sequence is 11 residues long. V lost 5 bases and J lost 12; bases outside the gene matches: 4. The CDR3 loop reads CASSVGQSQYF. The DNA for the CDR3 is TGTGCCAGTAGTGTGGGACAGAGTCAGTACTTC.

The chain links TRBV12-3 or TRBV12-4 to TRBJ2-1; D ambiguous. V was clipped by 2 bases and J by 8 bases, with 10 bases between them. This CDR3 is 13 amino acids long. CDR3 sequence reads: CASSLWASDEQFF. For the CDR3, the DNA is TGTGCCAGCAGTTTATGGGCTTCGGATGAGCAGTTCTTC.

The chain couples TRBV24-1 to TRBJ1-1, with D hard to call. The CDR3 extends over 13 amino acids. Deletions cut 0 bases from V and 1 base from J, with 2 bases between. Germline V lookup: CDR1 KGHDR, CDR2 SFDVKD. The CDR3 region is CATSDLGNTEAFF. The CDR3 DNA is TGTGCCACCAGTGATTTGGGGAACACTGAAGCTTTCTTT.

This chain links TRBV15 with TRBJ1-1; 7 bases match TRBD1. Germline V gives CDR1 LNHNV, CDR2 YYDKDF (reference sequence). V lost 6 bases to trimming and J lost 4 bases; unmatched junction nucleotides: 11. The CDR3 has 15 residues. CDR3: CATSKLGGRFTEAFF. CDR3 DNA: TGTGCCACCAGTAAATTAGGGGGCCGGTTCACTGAAGCTTTCTTT.

This clone was detected only a few times. This sequence joins TRBV7-2 and TRBJ1-2; D gene unclear. Trimming took off 2 bases at V and 2 bases at J, with 9 bases between the two ends. The CDR3 spans 14 residues. The germline V gene encodes CDR1 SGHTA and CDR2 FQGNSA. The CDR3 sequence is CASSLSRGNYGYTF. The CDR3 DNA sequence: TGTGCCAGCAGCTTATCACGGGGAAACTATGGCTACACCTTC.

CDR3 in amino acids: CASSQEWVGTGFIGELFF. For the CDR3, the DNA is TGTGCCAGCAGCCAAGAGTGGGTAGGGACAGGCTTTATCGGGGAGCTGTTTTTT. The gene calls are TRBV4-2 and TRBJ2-2, with 8 bases that match TRBD1. The CDR3 has 18 residues. Germline assignment: CDR1 LGHNA and CDR2 YNFKEQ. Trimming took 0 bases from V and 7 from J; bases not matched to a gene: 13.

The genes are TRBV29-1 and TRBJ2-7; no clear D. Looked up from germline, CDR1 is SQVTM and CDR2 is ANQGSEA. The CDR3 spans 19 residues. Trimming cost V 4 bases and J 4 bases, with 32 bases left between them. CDR3 in amino acids: CSVGGRRVRIGSAPYEQYF. CDR3 nucleotide sequence: TGCAGCGTTGGGGGAAGAAGGGTTCGAATCGGGTCGGCCCCGTACGAGCAGTACTTC.

The chain joins TRBV5-4 to TRBJ2-1, with 11 bases lining up with TRBD2. V dropped 0 bases and J dropped 7; count of bases not matched to a gene: 12. The V gene's germline CDR1 is SGHNT and CDR2 YYREEE (reference sequence). CDR3 length equals 18 residues. The CDR3 is CASSLGGLASGRLNEQFF. DNA of the CDR3: TGTGCCAGCAGCTTGGGGGGCTTGGCTAGCGGGAGGTTGAATGAGCAGTTCTTC.

This chain uses TRBV6-5 with TRBJ2-5, with D possibly called TRBD1 or TRBD2 (7 bases each). The CDR3 spans 16 residues. Trimming pared 4 bases from V and 5 bases from J, leaving 20 bases between. Germline V gives CDR1 MNHEY, CDR2 SVGAGI. CDR3 residues: CASSFLSGGAGETQYF. In DNA form, the CDR3 reads TGTGCCAGCAGTTTTCTCTCAGGGGGGGCTGGCGAGACCCAGTACTTC.

The chain combines TRBV18 with TRBJ2-6, with D possibly TRBD2 on 6 matching bases. Germline-derived CDR1 and CDR2 are KGHSH and LQKENI. The CDR3 totals 17 residues. Deletions cut 3 bases from V and 0 bases from J, with 12 bases between. CDR3 sequence (DNA): TGTGCCAGCTCACCTCCGGAGGGGAGCTCTGGGGCCAACGTCCTGACTTTC. It codes for CASSPPEGSSGANVLTF.

V usage is TRBV29-1 and J usage is TRBJ2-2; the match to TRBD1 covers 11 bases. Trimming cost V 7 bases and J 4 bases; bases outside gene matches: 5. The CDR3 is made up of 14 amino acids. The V gene's germline CDR1 is SQVTM and CDR2 ANQGSEA. This CDR3 is CSGGQGAGTGELFF. DNA for the CDR3: TGCAGCGGAGGACAGGGGGCCGGCACCGGGGAGCTGTTTTTT.